This T cell receptor beta chain emerged from a study of blood T cell repertoires in COVID-19. V lost 5 bases to trimming and J lost 7 bases, with 14 bases between them. The CDR3 has 13 residues. Germline V gene sequence: CDR1 SGHTA, CDR2 FQGNSA. In assigning cohorts, the study relied on participant-reported clinical history. Assay: immunoSEQ multiplex PCR; the TCRdb copy retains only in-frame clones and omits some. The table records 200,000 or so clones, around 80% of them present only once. Sequencing used PBMCs or T cells enriched from blood (not recorded which). This clonotype was sampled from a woman between 40 and 50 years old with acute COVID-19. The V and J genes are TRBV7-2 and TRBJ1-2; D remains unclear. The DNA for the CDR3 is TGTGCCAGCAGCCTCGAAGCGGAGTCTGGCTACACCTTC. Protein sequence: CASSLEAESGYTF.